This T cell receptor beta chain is drawn from a study of shared clonotypes between healthy human individuals. Per the germline V gene, CDR1 is LNHDA and CDR2 is SQIVND (reference sequence). V was pared by 5 bases and J by 3 bases, with 3 bases of the junction left unmatched. The CDR3 is 13 amino acids. CD45RO negativity and positive selection for CCR7 defined naive CD8 cells, a population that excluded terminally differentiated effector memory CD45RA+ cells. To note about this clone: Its antigen is currently unknown.

Study outcomes and limitations: In four donors, 4.5% to 5.5% of naive CD4 clonotypes appeared in common.

Running of the assay took place at deep level. Assay used: immunoSEQ multiplex PCR; TCRdb lists only in-frame clones, some missing. The sample has approximately 590,000 clones, around 95% seen once. The chain has TRBV19 and TRBJ2-7, with 8 positions matching TRBD2. This TCR was sampled from a woman in her 30s in good health. Sequences were obtained from naive CD8+ T cells sorted from blood. As DNA, the CDR3 is TGTGCCAGTAGTGCGGGACTAGTCTACGAGCAGTACTTC. The encoded protein is CASSAGLVYEQYF.